Listed below are T cell receptor beta chains from one sample, sequenced in a study of spatial heterogeneity in lung cancer. TCRdb re-called the 5' RACE reads with MiXCR, one entry per CDR3 protein. The data contain roughly 71,000 distinct CDR3 sequences, less than 9.5% of them singletons. The sample in question was PBMCs, obtained at follow-up. The receptors were sampled from a female donor with early-stage non-small cell lung cancer. Each CDR3 is given with its conserved first and last residue. The D gene is left open where the match is weak. Not all rows give a size; the values are once, few, many and, for expanded clones, a class.

D	V	J	size	DNA	CDR3
TRBD2	TRBV7-9	TRBJ2-1	.	TGTGCCAGCAGCTCCACTAGCGGAGGTTACAATGAGCAGTTCTTC	CASSSTSGGYNEQFF
.	TRBV25-1	TRBJ2-7	many	TGTGCCAGCAGTGATTATGGGACCCGAACAGGTGGCGAGCAGTACTTC	CASSDYGTRTGGEQYF
.	TRBV11-1	TRBJ2-2	many	TGTGCCAGCAGCCCTCTAGGCCCGGGGGAGCTGTTTTTT	CASSPLGPGELFF
.	TRBV18	TRBJ1-4	.	TGTGCCAGCTCACCCTTCTTGGCAGATAGGGGTGAAAAACTGTTTTTT	CASSPFLADRGEKLFF
.	TRBV4-1	TRBJ2-1	many	TGCGCCAGCAGCGGGAGAGGCGCCTCCAATGAGCAGTTCTTC	CASSGRGASNEQFF
TRBD1	TRBV30	TRBJ1-1	many	TGTGCCTGGAGTGTACTCGCCCGGGGATTAGGGGGCGGCACTGAAGCTTTCTTT	CAWSVLARGLGGGTEAFF
TRBD1	TRBV2	TRBJ2-5	few	TGTGCCAGCAGTGAAGTGACAGGGCGCAAGACCCAGTACTTC	CASSEVTGRKTQYF
.	TRBV3-1	TRBJ2-2	many	TGTGCCAGCAGCCCCCTGTACACCGGGGAGCTGTTTTTT	CASSPLYTGELFF
.	TRBV6-6	TRBJ2-7	.	TGTGCCAGCGGGAGCGGGTCCTACGAGCAGTACTTC	CASGSGSYEQYF
TRBD1	TRBV5-5	TRBJ1-6	few	TGTGCCAGCAGCCGGGATGATGGACAGGGTAATTCACCCCTCCACTTT	CASSRDDGQGNSPLHF
.	TRBV6-1	TRBJ1-5	.	TGTGCCTGCCTCTCAAAGGAAAGTCAGCCCCAGCATTTT	CACLSKESQPQHF
.	TRBV12-3/TRBV12-4	TRBJ2-7	many	TGTGCCAGCAGTCCCGAGGGACTCCTGGAGCAGTACTTC	CASSPEGLLEQYF
.	TRBV28	TRBJ1-6	many	TGTGCCAGCAGCCGTTACAGTAATTCACCCCTCCACTTT	CASSRYSNSPLHF
.	TRBV20-1	TRBJ2-4	.	TGCAGTGCTAGCTTCGGGAATGGGGCCAAAAACATTCAGTACTTC	CSASFGNGAKNIQYF
TRBD2	TRBV6-2/TRBV6-3	TRBJ2-1	many	TGTGCCAGCAGAAAACTAGCGGTCGTCTACAATGAGCAGTTCTTC	CASRKLAVVYNEQFF
TRBD2	TRBV5-6	TRBJ2-1	many	TGTGCCAGCAGCTTCCCCGGAGCGGGAGTCTATGAGCAGTTCTTC	CASSFPGAGVYEQFF
.	TRBV20-1	TRBJ2-2	.	TGCAGTGCTAGAAGGGACCTAGGGGTTTCCGGGGAGCTGTTTTTT	CSARRDLGVSGELFF
TRBD1	TRBV5-1	TRBJ1-1	many	TGCGCCAGCAGCTTAACAGGGGAGACTGAAGCTTTCTTT	CASSLTGETEAFF
.	TRBV28	TRBJ2-2	.	TGTGCCAGCAGGCTGCCCCAGGGCCCCGGGGAGCTGTTTTTT	CASRLPQGPGELFF
.	TRBV9	TRBJ2-2	many	TGTGCCAGCAGCGGGACAGTTCTGGGGGAGCTGTTTTTT	CASSGTVLGELFF
.	TRBV6-6	TRBJ1-1	many	TGTGCCAGCAGTCGCCCAGGTGACGCTGAAGCTTTCTTT	CASSRPGDAEAFF
.	TRBV3-1	TRBJ2-5	many	TGTGCCAGCAGCCAAGATCTCCACCAAGAGACCCAGTACTTC	CASSQDLHQETQYF
.	TRBV7-9	TRBJ2-7	many	TGTGCCAGCAGCCACAGCTCAAGGGGATCCTACGAGCAGTACTTC	CASSHSSRGSYEQYF
.	TRBV5-1	TRBJ2-5	many	TGCGCCAGCAGAAACCGGGACCCGCAAGAGACCCAGTACTTC	CASRNRDPQETQYF
.	TRBV28	TRBJ2-7	many	TGTGCCTCCCGAGTAGGGAACTCCTACGAGCAGTACTTC	CASRVGNSYEQYF
.	TRBV7-9	TRBJ1-4	.	TGTGCCAGCAGACCGGGGGATTCGATAGTTGAAAAACTGTTTTTT	CASRPGDSIVEKLFF
TRBD2	TRBV15	TRBJ2-7	few	TGTGCCACCAGCGCCTCCGGGACTAACTACGAGCAGTACTTC	CATSASGTNYEQYF
.	TRBV24-1	TRBJ2-3	.	TGTGCCACCGGACATACGGACAGTAGCACAGATACGCAGTATTTT	CATGHTDSSTDTQYF
TRBD2	TRBV15	TRBJ2-2	few	TGTGCCACCAGCAGTAGCGGGTCGAACACCGGGGAGCTGTTTTTT	CATSSSGSNTGELFF
.	TRBV6-2/TRBV6-3	TRBJ1-1	many	TGTGCCAGCAGTTATTGGGTTGGCCAGAACACTGAAGCTTTCTTT	CASSYWVGQNTEAFF
TRBD2	TRBV20-1	TRBJ2-7	many	TGCAGTGCTAGCGGGAGGTACGAGCAGTACTTC	CSASGRYEQYF
TRBD2	TRBV7-6	TRBJ2-5	few	TGTGCCAGCAGCTTCCAACTAGCGGGAGAGGGAGAGACCCAGTACTTC	CASSFQLAGEGETQYF
.	TRBV5-1	TRBJ2-7	few	TGCGCCAGCAGCTTGGGCCCTGGGGAGTATTACGAGCAGTACTTC	CASSLGPGEYYEQYF
TRBD1	TRBV7-3	TRBJ2-3	few	TGTGCCAGCAGCTTGGATCCGGGACAGCAAACAGATACGCAGTATTTT	CASSLDPGQQTDTQYF
TRBD1	TRBV12-3/TRBV12-4	TRBJ1-1	many	TGTGCCAGCAGATACAGGGGAAACACTGAAGCTTTCTTT	CASRYRGNTEAFF
TRBD2	TRBV5-8	TRBJ2-1	many	TGTGCCAGCACCGGTAGCGGGAGCTTGCACTGGTCCTACAATGAGCAGTTCTTC	CASTGSGSLHWSYNEQFF
TRBD1	TRBV7-9	TRBJ2-6	many	TGTGCCAGCAGCCAGGTACAGGGGATACGGTTTGGTATGTCTGGGGCCAACGTCCTGACTTTC	CASSQVQGIRFGMSGANVLTF
.	TRBV6-5	TRBJ2-1	many	TGTGCCAGCAGTTACTCGGGGAGTAGGGGCAATGAGCAGTTCTTC	CASSYSGSRGNEQFF
.	TRBV20-1	TRBJ1-1	many	TGCAGTGCTAGACAGATTAGGAGCACTGAAGCTTTCTTT	CSARQIRSTEAFF
TRBD2	TRBV28	TRBJ2-5	.	TGTGCCAGCAGTTTAGGGCTTAGCGGGAGTCTCCCCGGAGAGACCCAGTACTTC	CASSLGLSGSLPGETQYF
TRBD1	TRBV7-7	TRBJ1-4	many	TGTGCTAGCAGCCACCGGACAGGGCGGAATGAAAAACTGTTTTTT	CASSHRTGRNEKLFF
.	TRBV7-8	TRBJ1-1	many	TGTGCCAGCAGCCCGAGGATGAACACTGAAGCTTTCTTT	CASSPRMNTEAFF
TRBD2	TRBV3-1	TRBJ2-7	many	TGTGCCAGTACAGCGGGGGGGAGCTCCTACGAGCAGTACTTC	CASTAGGSSYEQYF
TRBD2	TRBV3-1	TRBJ2-6	few	TGTGCCAGCAGGTCTACTAGCGGGAGCCCCCCTGGGGCCAACGTCCTGACTTTC	CASRSTSGSPPGANVLTF
.	TRBV6-5	TRBJ2-1	.	TGTGCCAGCAGTAAGTGGCGGAACAATGAGCAGTTCTTC	CASSKWRNNEQFF
.	TRBV5-5	TRBJ2-5	many	TGTGCCAGCAGCCCATGGGACCTGGAGACCCAGTACTTC	CASSPWDLETQYF
TRBD2	TRBV7-2	TRBJ2-7	.	TGTGCCAGCAGACCCGCGGGAGGGCCGTCAGGCGAGCAGTACTTC	CASRPAGGPSGEQYF
TRBD2	TRBV7-9	TRBJ2-2	few	TGTGCCAGCAGGCTCTCTAGCGGGAGAAACACCGGGGAGCTGTTTTTT	CASRLSSGRNTGELFF